This TCR beta chain was recorded in a study of blood T cell repertoires in COVID-19. V was shortened by 4 bases and J by 6 bases, with 11 bases between the two germline ends. Germline V gene sequence: CDR1 ENHRY, CDR2 SYGVKD. The CDR3 is made up of 13 amino acids. Categorization into cohorts depended on clinical history that participants reported. Per the study methods: Estimation of nucleated cell counts was performed using reference gene primer amplification. Profiled with immunoSEQ multiplex PCR; TCRdb holds only in-frame clones, not every one. V, J and clone size were drawn from that table, and D and trimming were deduced from the DNA. The sample has about 400,000 clones, 85% to 90% seen once; the top ten hold 1.7%.

The genes are TRBV10-3 and TRBJ2-3; D is unresolved. This receptor was taken from a woman in her 30s who had recovered from COVID-19. Material for sequencing was PBMCs or T cells enriched from blood (not recorded which). The CDR3 reads CAISGTSEDTQYF. For the CDR3, the DNA is TGTGCCATCAGTGGCACCTCGGAGGATACGCAGTATTTT.